One and the same sample provided the 20 T cell receptor beta chains below, sequenced in a study of tumor-infiltrating lymphocytes in glioblastoma multiforme. TCR beta libraries were built from RNA through three nested multiplex PCR rounds using modified ARM-PCR. TCRdb called the multiplex PCR reads again in MiXCR, with one record for every CDR3 protein. The profile shows nearly 15,000 distinct CDR3 sequences, about 69% of them singletons. Sequencing used brain tumor tissue. The receptors were sampled from a male donor with glioblastoma.

Points on this clonotype: Since a much larger clone is just one base distant, this may be a read error. This chain links TRBV11-1 with TRBJ1-1; 9 bases are a match to TRBD1. The CDR3 is made up of 15 amino acids. V gave up 3 bases and J gave up 4 bases; unmatched junction bases: 6. Germline V CDR1 and CDR2: SGHAT, FQDESV (reference sequence). This CDR3 is CASSFPGTGSTEAFF. The CDR3, as DNA: TGTGCCAGCAGCTTCCCGGGGACAGGGAGCACTGAAGCTTTCTTT.

This clonotype was detected ten times or more. This CDR3 reads CASTPAAESYNEQFF. The DNA for the CDR3 is TGTGCCAGCACCCCCGCGGCGGAATCCTACAATGAGCAGTTCTTC. The chain joins TRBV7-9 to TRBJ2-1; no clear D gene. Germline assignment: CDR1 SEHNR and CDR2 FQNEAQ (reference sequence). The CDR3 has 15 residues. Trimming cost V 7 bases and J 1 base, with 14 bases left between them.

In this sample, this clonotype turned up a few times. J is TRBJ2-1 and V is TRBV6-2 or TRBV6-3; 12 positions agree with TRBD2. J gave up 9 bases and V 2 bases, and 5 bases lay outside the gene matches. The length of the CDR3 is 15 residues. Germline V gene sequence: CDR1 MNHEY, CDR2 SVGEGT. CDR3 in DNA: TGTGCCAGCAGTTACGGTTCTAGCGGGAGGGCTGAGCAGTTCTTC. It codes for CASSYGSSGRAEQFF.

V and J are TRBV12-3 or TRBV12-4 and TRBJ1-1; D possibly corresponds to TRBD1 (5 bases). This CDR3 spans 14 amino acids. With 6 bases removed from V and 3 bases from J, the gap between germline ends came to 14 bases. This chain's CDR3 is CASSQQACYTEAFF. Written as DNA, the CDR3 is TGTGCCAGCAGCCAACAGGCGTGCTACACTGAAGCTTTCTTT.

About this clonotype itself: No conserved phenylalanine or tryptophan ends this CDR3, so it is likely a read error. This rearrangement joins TRBV11-3 to TRBJ2-4; 7 bases fit TRBD1. CDR3 length: 16 residues. The junction had 14 bases not matched to a gene; V was cut back by 11 bases and J by 1 base. Germline V gene lookup returns CDR1 SGHNT and CDR2 YENEEA. The CDR3 loop is CAGGPRQGPAKNIQYS. Here the CDR3 DNA reads TGTGCCGGCGGCCCCCGACAGGGTCCGGCCAAAAACATTCAGTACTCC.

The CDR3 protein is CASRSTSGGSYEQYF. The CDR3 region has the DNA TGTGCCAGCAGATCGACTAGCGGGGGTTCCTACGAGCAGTACTTC. The chain employs TRBV11-1 and TRBJ2-7, with 12 bases fitting TRBD2. CDR3 length equals 15 residues. Germline values: CDR1 SGHAT, CDR2 FQDESV (reference sequence). The V segment lost 6 bases and the J segment 1 base; nucleotides outside the gene matches: 4.

This clonotype was seen ten or more times. The chain couples TRBV11-3 to TRBJ2-1, with TRBD2 matching 9 bases. Germline values: CDR1 SGHNT, CDR2 YENEEA. The CDR3 contains 16 residues. The trim removed 3 bases at V and 4 bases at J, leaving 7 bases unmatched. The CDR3 DNA reads as TGTGCCAGCAGCTTTGATAGCGGGGGCCCTTACAATGAGCAGTTCTTC. This codes for CASSFDSGGPYNEQFF.

The V call is TRBV11-2, the J call TRBJ2-1; TRBD2 agrees at 8 bases. This CDR3 is 15 amino acids long. Germline V gene lookup returns CDR1 SGHAT and CDR2 FQNNGV. V dropped 1 base and J dropped 3; count of bases not matched to a gene: 2. CDR3 residues: CASSLGLAYYNEQFF. CDR3 DNA: TGTGCCAGCAGCTTAGGACTAGCGTACTACAATGAGCAGTTCTTC.

A note on this clonotype: Because the CDR3 is missing its conserved closing phenylalanine or tryptophan, this is likely a read error. The genes are TRBV14 and TRBJ2-7; tentatively, D is TRBD1 (6 bases). There are 14 residues in the CDR3. Germline V gene sequence: CDR1 SGHDN, CDR2 FVKESK. CDR3 nucleotide sequence: TGTTCCACCAGACAGGTGGTTGTCGGCTACGAGCAGTACTAC. This encodes CSTRQVVVGYEQYY.

Many counts were recorded for this clonotype. J is TRBJ1-1 and V is TRBV11-2, with a weak D call TRBD1 (5 bases). CDR3 length: 14 amino acids. V was trimmed by 5 bases and J by 1 base, leaving 11 bases between them. The germline V gene encodes CDR1 SGHAT and CDR2 FQNNGV. For the CDR3, the DNA is TGTGCCAGCAGCCGTATGCAGGGGAACACTGAAGCTTTCTTT. Protein product: CASSRMQGNTEAFF.

The chain employs TRBV10-2 and TRBJ2-1; TRBD2 aligns across 9 bases. Germline V lookup: CDR1 WSHSY, CDR2 SAAADI. Trimming at V came to 7 bases and at J to 9 bases, leaving 7 bases not matched to a gene. This CDR3 region has 13 residues. This CDR3 reads CASTGSGRGEQFF. The CDR3 DNA follows: TGCGCCAGCACGGGTAGCGGGAGAGGTGAGCAGTTCTTC.

As regards this clonotype: Sequence at one end of the junction differs from germline and may be a read error. The genes are TRBV30 and TRBJ2-5; possibly TRBD1 or TRBD2 for D (6 bases each). The CDR3 covers 13 residues. The V gene's germline CDR1 is GTSNPN and CDR2 SVGIG (reference sequence). This CDR3 reads CAWTGDFQEAQYF. The CDR3 coding sequence is TGTGCCTGGACAGGGGACTTCCAAGAGGCCCAGTACTTC.

A few counts support this clonotype. This chain connects TRBV20-1 to TRBJ2-7; 9 nucleotides line up with TRBD1. The germline V gene has CDR1 DFQATT and CDR2 SNEGSKA (reference sequence). Trimming at V came to 0 bases and at J to 2 bases, leaving 5 bases not matched to a gene. The CDR3 has 15 amino acids. Here the CDR3 DNA reads TGCAGTGCTAGAGATTTGGGACAGGGCACCTACGAGCAGTACTTC. It yields the protein CSARDLGQGTYEQYF.

As regards this clonotype: At one end the junction does not follow the germline gene, possibly because of a read error. The chain couples TRBV5-1 to TRBJ1-6, with a tentative D call TRBD1 (5 bases). The CDR3 runs 17 residues. Germline CDR1 and CDR2: SGHRS and YFSETQ. The CDR3 sequence: CANSLEVAGTSVSPLHF. The CDR3 DNA reads TGCGCCAACAGCTTGGAGGTTGCGGGGACTAGTGTATCACCCCTCCACTTT.

V is TRBV20-1 and J is TRBJ2-3; D unclear. V lost 0 bases to trimming and J lost 2 bases, with 6 bases between them. The CDR3 is made up of 13 amino acids. Germline V gene sequence: CDR1 DFQATT, CDR2 SNEGSKA (reference sequence). The DNA for the CDR3 is TGCAGTGCTAGAGAGGGCTACACAGATACGCAGTATTTT. Translating it yields CSAREGYTDTQYF.

V is TRBV29-1 and J is TRBJ2-5, with 12 bases aligning to TRBD2. This CDR3 is 16 amino acids long. Germline CDR1 reads SQVTM; CDR2 reads ANQGSEA. V was pared by 8 bases and J by 2 bases, with 12 bases of the junction left unmatched. Here the CDR3 reads CSIQKGTSGLQETQYF. Written as DNA, the CDR3 is TGCAGCATCCAAAAGGGGACTAGCGGGTTACAAGAGACCCAGTACTTC.

The V gene is TRBV12-3 or TRBV12-4, the J gene TRBJ1-2; 8 bases agree with TRBD1. This CDR3 region has 12 residues. V shed 8 bases and J 10 bases; nucleotides not matched to a gene: 9. As DNA, the CDR3 is TGTGCCAGCCAATATGGGACAGGTTACTACACCTTC. Its protein is CASQYGTGYYTF.

This chain uses TRBV20-1 with TRBJ1-1, with 8 bases aligning to TRBD1. This CDR3 spans 13 amino acids. Trimming removed 5 bases from V and 6 bases from J; junction bases left unmatched: 8. CDR1 and CDR2 from the germline V gene are DFQATT and SNEGSKA (reference sequence). The CDR3 reads CSAATGALPEAFF. The CDR3 DNA sequence: TGCAGTGCTGCGACAGGGGCTCTGCCTGAAGCTTTCTTT.

This chain links TRBV6-6 with TRBJ2-7; 7 bases map to TRBD1. Germline V CDR1 and CDR2: MNHNY, SVGAGI (reference sequence). The CDR3 loop spans 14 amino acids. Losses at the gene ends were 7 bases for V and 5 bases for J; bases not matched to a gene: 11. For the CDR3, the DNA is TGTGCCAGCAACGACCGACAGGGCCTTGACGAGCAGTACTTC. It encodes CASNDRQGLDEQYF.

This sequence joins TRBV11-2 and TRBJ1-5; D might be TRBD1 (5 bases). This CDR3 is 14 amino acids long. Germline CDR1 and CDR2: SGHAT and FQNNGV. CDR3 DNA sequence: TGTATCAGCAGTATGGGGGGAGGGATCCAGCCCCAGCATTTT. Residues: CISSMGGGIQPQHF.